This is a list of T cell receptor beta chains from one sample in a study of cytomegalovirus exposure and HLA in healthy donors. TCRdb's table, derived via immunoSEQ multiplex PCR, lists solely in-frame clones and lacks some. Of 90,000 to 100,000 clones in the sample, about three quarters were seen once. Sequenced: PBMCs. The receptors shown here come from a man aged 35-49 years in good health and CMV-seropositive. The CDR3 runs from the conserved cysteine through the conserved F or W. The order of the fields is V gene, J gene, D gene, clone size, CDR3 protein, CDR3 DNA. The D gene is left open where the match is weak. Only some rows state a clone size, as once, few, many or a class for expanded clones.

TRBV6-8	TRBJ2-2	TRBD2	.	CASSPLAENTGELFF	TGTGCCAGCAGCCCCCTAGCGGAGAACACCGGGGAGCTGTTTTTT
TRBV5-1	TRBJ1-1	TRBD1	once	CASSSSTGAMNTEAFF	TGCGCCAGCAGCTCCTCGACAGGGGCAATGAACACTGAAGCTTTCTTT
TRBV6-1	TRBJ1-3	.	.	CASRSSSGNTIYF	TGTGCCAGCAGAAGTAGCTCTGGAAACACCATATATTTT
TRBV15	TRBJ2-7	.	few	CATRDWRSEDEQYF	TGTGCCACCAGGGATTGGAGGAGCGAAGACGAGCAGTACTTC
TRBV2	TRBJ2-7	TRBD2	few	CASSPGLAGVEQYF	TGTGCCAGCAGCCCCGGACTAGCGGGAGTCGAGCAGTACTTC
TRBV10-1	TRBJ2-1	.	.	CASSVGQGGDEQFF	TGCGCCAGCAGTGTGGGGCAGGGGGGCGATGAGCAGTTCTTC
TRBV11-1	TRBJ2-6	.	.	CASSYLTGSLGANVLTF	TGTGCCAGCAGCTACTTGACAGGTAGCCTGGGGGCCAACGTCCTGACTTTC
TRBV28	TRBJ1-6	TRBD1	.	CASSSLGDRVPMALHF	TGTGCCAGCTCCTCCTTGGGGGACAGGGTCCCCATGGCCCTCCACTTT
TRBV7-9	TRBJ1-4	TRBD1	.	CASSTGQGGGNEKLFF	TGTGCCAGCAGCACGGGACAGGGTGGAGGTAATGAAAAACTGTTTTTT
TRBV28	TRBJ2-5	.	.	CASSQGGSQETQYF	TGTGCCAGCAGTCAGGGGGGTTCCCAAGAGACCCAGTACTTC
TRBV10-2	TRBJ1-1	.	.	CASSDSDEAFF	TGCGCCAGCAGTGATAGTGATGAAGCTTTCTTT